The rows below give T cell receptor beta chains drawn from one sample of a study of shared clonotypes between healthy human individuals. TCRdb's table, derived via immunoSEQ multiplex PCR, lists solely in-frame clones and lacks some. The sample has about 480,000 clones, roughly 79% seen once; the top ten hold under 15%. What was sequenced was PBMCs. These TCRs come from a woman aged 40-49 years in good health. Some clones in this sample may be carry-over from other donors' samples. CDR3s include the opening cysteine and the closing phenylalanine or tryptophan. D genes are given only for firm matches. A row's size may be missing; if present it is once, few, many or a size class.

D	J	V	size	CDR3	DNA
-	TRBJ1-1	TRBV28	-	CASSPGSWAPNTEAFF	TGTGCCAGTTCCCCCGGGTCCTGGGCCCCGAACACTGAAGCTTTCTTT
-	TRBJ1-1	TRBV2	few	CASSELGGVGTEAFF	TGTGCCAGCAGTGAATTGGGGGGGGTTGGGACTGAAGCTTTCTTT
-	TRBJ2-1	TRBV9	-	CASSPRTAYNEQFF	TGTGCCAGCAGTCCAAGGACGGCGTACAATGAGCAGTTCTTC
-	TRBJ2-2	TRBV19	few	CASSIVGARRTGELFF	TGTGCCAGTAGTATAGTGGGGGCGCGGAGGACCGGGGAGCTGTTTTTT
-	TRBJ2-2	TRBV5-1	once	CASSLVSDPNTGELFF	TGCGCCAGCAGCTTGGTTTCAGACCCGAACACCGGGGAGCTGTTTTTT
-	TRBJ2-3	TRBV20-1	many	CSALSSYTQYF	TGCAGTGCTCTCAGCTCCTATACGCAGTATTTT
TRBD2	TRBJ2-2	TRBV10-2	-	CASSDPSWTSGIKNTGELFF	TGCGCCAGCAGTGACCCGAGCTGGACTAGCGGGATTAAAAACACCGGGGAGCTGTTTTTT
TRBD2	TRBJ2-7	TRBV6-1	-	CASRGTSGLREQYF	TGTGCCAGCAGGGGGACTAGCGGCCTCCGGGAGCAGTACTTC
-	TRBJ2-3	TRBV4-1	once	CASSQETLFTDTQYF	TGCGCCAGCAGCCAAGAGACTCTCTTTACAGATACGCAGTATTTT
-	TRBJ2-7	TRBV28	-	CASMTSYEQYF	TGTGCCAGCATGACCTCCTACGAGCAGTACTTC
TRBD2	TRBJ2-1	TRBV18	few	CASSPRGLAGGDEQFF	TGTGCCAGCTCACCACGGGGACTAGCGGGAGGCGATGAGCAGTTCTTC
-	TRBJ2-3	TRBV27	-	CASSSLRQNTDTQYF	TGTGCCAGCAGTTCATTACGGCAGAACACAGATACGCAGTATTTT
TRBD2	TRBJ2-1	TRBV5-1	few	CASSLAPGGRAGEQFF	TGCGCCAGCAGCTTGGCCCCTGGCGGGAGGGCTGGGGAGCAGTTCTTC
-	TRBJ2-1	TRBV4-2	-	CASSQVVPTNVIPYNEQFF	TGTGCCAGCAGCCAAGTTGTACCCACGAATGTAATCCCCTACAATGAGCAGTTCTTC
-	TRBJ2-7	TRBV5-6	-	CASSLLGEYEQYF	TGTGCCAGCAGCTTGCTGGGGGAGTACGAGCAGTACTTC
-	TRBJ2-7	TRBV6-6	-	CASSRPGRPYEQYF	TGTGCCAGCAGTCGACCCGGACGGCCCTACGAGCAGTACTTC
-	TRBJ1-1	TRBV30	few	CAWKGNTEAFF	TGTGCCTGGAAGGGGAACACTGAAGCTTTCTTT
-	TRBJ2-7	TRBV7-2	once	CASSLALYEQYF	TGTGCCAGCAGCTTAGCTCTCTACGAGCAGTACTTC
TRBD2	TRBJ2-7	TRBV11-2	-	CASSLGIAGSIEQYF	TGTGCCAGCAGCTTAGGGATAGCGGGGTCTATCGAGCAGTACTTC
-	TRBJ2-2	TRBV7-3	-	CASRGPANTGELFF	TGTGCCAGCAGGGGGCCCGCGAACACCGGGGAGCTGTTTTTT
TRBD1	TRBJ2-1	TRBV5-1	-	CASSLEGGRSSYNEQFF	TGCGCCAGCAGCTTGGAAGGGGGCCGGAGCTCCTACAATGAGCAGTTCTTC
-	TRBJ2-3	TRBV7-2	-	CASSYDRATDTQYF	TGTGCCAGCAGTTACGACAGAGCCACAGATACGCAGTATTTT
-	TRBJ2-1	TRBV7-8	-	CASSLAPAEQFF	TGTGCCAGCAGCTTAGCTCCGGCTGAGCAGTTCTTC
-	TRBJ2-5	TRBV2	-	CASRQGYQETQYF	TGTGCCAGCCGGCAGGGGTACCAAGAGACCCAGTACTTC
-	TRBJ2-5	TRBV5-6	few	CASSDTGEGQETQYF	TGTGCCAGCAGTGATACAGGGGAGGGACAGGAGACCCAGTACTTC
TRBD2	TRBJ2-1	TRBV29-1	once	CSVERAGNEQFF	TGCAGCGTTGAAAGAGCGGGAAATGAGCAGTTCTTC
-	TRBJ2-1	TRBV6-1	-	CASSEGPYNEQFF	TGTGCCAGCAGTGAAGGGCCCTACAATGAGCAGTTCTTC
TRBD1	TRBJ2-7	TRBV7-9	-	CASSLGHSGQAKYF	TGTGCCAGCAGCTTAGGACATTCAGGACAGGCAAAGTACTTC
-	TRBJ2-7	TRBV28	-	CASTEEARVYEQYF	TGTGCCAGTACCGAGGAGGCCCGGGTCTACGAGCAGTACTTC
TRBD1	TRBJ1-5	TRBV19	-	CASGQVDSNQPQHF	TGTGCCAGCGGACAGGTCGATAGCAATCAGCCCCAGCATTTT
-	TRBJ2-4	TRBV4-1	-	CASSQQSMKNIQYF	TGCGCCAGCAGCCAACAATCCATGAAAAACATTCAGTACTTC
TRBD1	TRBJ2-2	TRBV18	-	CASSLYSGTGGTGELFF	TGTGCCAGCTCACTTTATTCCGGGACAGGGGGCACCGGGGAGCTGTTTTTT
TRBD2	TRBJ2-1	TRBV11-1	-	CASSLGRAGLLYNEQFF	TGTGCCAGCAGCTTAGGGCGAGCGGGACTACTTTACAATGAGCAGTTCTTC
-	TRBJ2-3	TRBV10-1	-	CAREADTQYF	TGCGCCAGGGAGGCAGATACGCAGTATTTT
TRBD1	TRBJ2-7	TRBV5-6	-	CASSFGDRLRGQYF	TGTGCCAGCAGCTTTGGGGACAGATTACGAGGGCAGTACTTC
TRBD1	TRBJ1-5	TRBV18	-	CASSSNRGQNQPQHF	TGTGCCAGCTCATCCAACAGGGGGCAAAATCAGCCCCAGCATTTT
-	TRBJ2-7	TRBV29-1	-	CSVEEGGYEQYF	TGCAGCGTTGAAGAAGGCGGCTACGAGCAGTACTTC
TRBD1	TRBJ1-1	TRBV5-1	-	CASSPDRVNTEAFF	TGCGCCAGCAGCCCGGACAGGGTGAACACTGAAGCTTTCTTT
-	TRBJ1-1	TRBV7-8	few	CASSNIRGTEAFF	TGTGCCAGCAGCAACATCAGGGGCACTGAAGCTTTCTTT
TRBD1	TRBJ2-3	TRBV12-5	-	CASGPGQGPDTQYF	TGTGCTAGTGGTCCCGGACAGGGCCCAGATACGCAGTATTTT
TRBD1	TRBJ2-7	TRBV2	-	CASSLRTGFPVSYEQYF	TGTGCCAGCAGTTTACGGACAGGTTTCCCGGTATCCTACGAGCAGTACTTC
-	TRBJ2-5	TRBV7-2	-	CASSKYGQETQYF	TGTGCCAGCAGCAAATATGGACAAGAGACCCAGTACTTC